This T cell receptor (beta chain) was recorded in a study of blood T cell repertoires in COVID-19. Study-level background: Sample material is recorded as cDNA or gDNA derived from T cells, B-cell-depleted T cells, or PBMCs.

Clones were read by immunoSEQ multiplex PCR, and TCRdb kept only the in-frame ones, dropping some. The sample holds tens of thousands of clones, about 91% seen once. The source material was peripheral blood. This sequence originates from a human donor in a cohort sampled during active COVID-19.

CDR3 sequence (DNA): TGTGCCAGCATGTGGGCAGCTAATGAAAAACTGTTTTTT. Its protein product is CASMWAANEKLFF. The chain is built from TRBV2 and TRBJ1-4; no definite D call. Trimming pared 7 bases from V and 3 bases from J, leaving 9 bases between. The CDR3 has 13 residues. CDR1 is SNHLY and CDR2 is FYNNEI in the germline V gene.